This is a list of T cell receptor beta chains from one sample in a study of blood T cells in healthy people across ages. TCRdb re-called the 5' RACE reads with MiXCR, one entry per CDR3 protein. This table holds around 1,800,000 distinct CDR3 sequences, about two fifths found once. Input material: blood. These receptors came from a human donor in good health. Each CDR3 is given with its conserved first and last residue. D genes are given only for firm matches. Only part of the rows carry a size: once, few, many, or a class if the clone is expanded.

CDR3: CASSDLGSEAFF
DNA: TGCGCCAGCAGCGATCTCGGATCTGAAGCTTTCTTT
D: .
V: TRBV5-1
size: .
J: TRBJ1-1

CDR3: CASLNRTAQETQYF
DNA: TGTGCTAGCCTAAACAGGACAGCACAAGAGACCCAGTACTTC
D: .
V: TRBV12-5
size: .
J: TRBJ2-5

CDR3: CATSSRAVSSADTQYF
DNA: TGTGCCACCAGCTCCAGGGCAGTCTCTAGCGCAGATACGCAGTATTTT
D: .
V: TRBV15
size: once
J: TRBJ2-3

CDR3: CASSFSIGQGGGETQYF
DNA: TGTGCCAGCAGCTTCAGCATCGGACAGGGAGGCGGAGAGACCCAGTACTTC
D: TRBD1
V: TRBV7-2
size: .
J: TRBJ2-5

CDR3: CASSLGRGEVPYEQYF
DNA: TGTGCCAGCAGCTTGGGTCGCGGAGAGGTTCCCTACGAGCAGTACTTC
D: .
V: TRBV11-2
size: .
J: TRBJ2-7

CDR3: CASSRDRVPYYEQYF
DNA: TGTGCCAGCAGCCGAGACAGAGTCCCATACTACGAGCAGTACTTC
D: .
V: TRBV11-2
size: .
J: TRBJ2-7

CDR3: CASSLNQVQETQYF
DNA: TGCGCCAGCAGCTTGAACCAAGTACAAGAGACCCAGTACTTC
D: .
V: TRBV5-1
size: .
J: TRBJ2-5

CDR3: CASSPRDYPSTDTQYF
DNA: TGTGCCAGCAGTCCCAGGGACTACCCAAGCACAGATACGCAGTATTTT
D: TRBD2
V: TRBV12-3/TRBV12-4
size: .
J: TRBJ2-3

CDR3: CSVKPSGANVLTF
DNA: TGCAGCGTCAAACCCTCTGGGGCCAACGTCCTGACTTTC
D: .
V: TRBV29-1
size: .
J: TRBJ2-6

CDR3: CASRRTGPRGEQYF
DNA: TGTGCCAGCAGAAGAACAGGACCCCGTGGTGAGCAGTACTTC
D: .
V: TRBV11-2
size: .
J: TRBJ2-5

CDR3: CSVEDLIQGSMAFF
DNA: TGCAGCGTTGAAGATCTGATACAGGGAAGCATGGCTTTCTTT
D: .
V: TRBV29-1
size: .
J: TRBJ1-1

CDR3: CSAEGRTYWGTDTQYF
DNA: TGCAGTGCGGAGGGAAGGACTTACTGGGGCACAGATACGCAGTATTTT
D: .
V: TRBV20-1
size: .
J: TRBJ2-3

CDR3: CASRQGTLNEKRFF
DNA: TGTGCCAGCAGGCAAGGAACGCTTAATGAAAAACGGTTTTTT
D: .
V: TRBV12-3/TRBV12-4
size: few
J: TRBJ1-4

CDR3: CASSSGTFPYEQYF
DNA: TGTGCCAGCAGTTCGGGCACATTTCCCTACGAGCAGTACTTC
D: .
V: TRBV6-5
size: few
J: TRBJ2-7

CDR3: CSAYRTVPYNEQFF
DNA: TGCAGTGCTTACAGGACAGTACCCTACAATGAGCAGTTCTTC
D: .
V: TRBV20-1
size: few
J: TRBJ2-1

CDR3: CAGSQGAGKGETQYF
DNA: TGCGCCGGCAGCCAAGGGGCTGGCAAAGGGGAGACCCAGTACTTC
D: .
V: TRBV4-3
size: .
J: TRBJ2-5

CDR3: CASSLAGQGETQYF
DNA: TGTGCCAGCAGCTTAGCAGGGCAGGGTGAAACCCAGTACTTC
D: .
V: TRBV7-2
size: many
J: TRBJ2-5

CDR3: CASSHRQGIPDTQYF
DNA: TGCGCCAGCAGCCACCGACAGGGTATTCCAGATACGCAGTATTTT
D: TRBD1
V: TRBV4-1
size: few
J: TRBJ2-3

CDR3: CATSRVEVTDTQYF
DNA: TGTGCCACCAGCAGAGTTGAGGTAACAGATACGCAGTATTTT
D: .
V: TRBV15
size: .
J: TRBJ2-3

CDR3: CSARQGAYEQYF
DNA: TGCAGCGCGAGGCAGGGGGCCTACGAGCAGTACTTC
D: TRBD1
V: TRBV29-1
size: many
J: TRBJ2-7

CDR3: CASSYHPPVDEQYF
DNA: TGTGCCAGCAGTTATCATCCGCCCGTGGACGAGCAGTACTTC
D: .
V: TRBV6-2/TRBV6-3
size: .
J: TRBJ2-7

CDR3: CASSLRGRVEDEQFF
DNA: TGTGCCAGCAGCTTAAGAGGCAGGGTGGAGGATGAGCAGTTCTTC
D: .
V: TRBV7-2
size: .
J: TRBJ2-1

CDR3: CASSLDLVTDTQYF
DNA: TGTGCCAGCAGCTTGGATCTAGTCACAGATACGCAGTATTTT
D: .
V: TRBV5-5
size: .
J: TRBJ2-3

CDR3: CARWGIGKDEQYF
DNA: TGTGCCCGATGGGGGATCGGAAAAGACGAGCAGTACTTC
D: .
V: TRBV25-1
size: .
J: TRBJ2-7

CDR3: CASSWTLAEGDEQFF
DNA: TGCGCCAGCAGCTGGACGCTAGCGGAGGGCGATGAGCAGTTCTTC
D: TRBD2
V: TRBV5-1
size: .
J: TRBJ2-1

CDR3: CARLAGGGYNEQFF
DNA: TGTGCCAGATTAGCCGGCGGAGGGTACAATGAGCAGTTCTTC
D: .
V: TRBV7-3
size: .
J: TRBJ2-1

CDR3: CSAEPAVFSPLHF
DNA: TGCAGCGCTGAACCGGCAGTCTTTTCACCCCTCCACTTT
D: .
V: TRBV29-1
size: .
J: TRBJ1-6

CDR3: CASSLEGSSYNEQFF
DNA: TGCGCCAGCAGCTTGGAGGGGAGCTCCTACAATGAGCAGTTCTTC
D: .
V: TRBV5-1
size: many
J: TRBJ2-1

CDR3: CASSYGPSGGQETQYF
DNA: TGTGCCAGCAGTTATGGGCCTAGCGGGGGACAAGAGACCCAGTACTTC
D: TRBD2
V: TRBV6-2/TRBV6-3
size: few
J: TRBJ2-5

CDR3: CASSLEGLNSPLHF
DNA: TGTGCCAGCAGCTTAGAGGGGTTGAATTCACCCCTCCACTTT
D: .
V: TRBV7-2
size: .
J: TRBJ1-6

CDR3: CASSSGAGYNEQFF
DNA: TGCGCCAGCAGCTCCGGGGCCGGCTACAATGAGCAGTTCTTC
D: .
V: TRBV5-1
size: .
J: TRBJ2-1

CDR3: CASSRTGVDQPQHF
DNA: TGTGCCAGCAGCAGGACAGGGGTGGATCAGCCCCAGCATTTT
D: TRBD1
V: TRBV12-3/TRBV12-4
size: few
J: TRBJ1-5

CDR3: CASSLASRGDTEAFF
DNA: TGTGCCAGCAGCTTAGCGAGCAGGGGGGACACTGAAGCTTTCTTT
D: TRBD1
V: TRBV7-2
size: .
J: TRBJ1-1